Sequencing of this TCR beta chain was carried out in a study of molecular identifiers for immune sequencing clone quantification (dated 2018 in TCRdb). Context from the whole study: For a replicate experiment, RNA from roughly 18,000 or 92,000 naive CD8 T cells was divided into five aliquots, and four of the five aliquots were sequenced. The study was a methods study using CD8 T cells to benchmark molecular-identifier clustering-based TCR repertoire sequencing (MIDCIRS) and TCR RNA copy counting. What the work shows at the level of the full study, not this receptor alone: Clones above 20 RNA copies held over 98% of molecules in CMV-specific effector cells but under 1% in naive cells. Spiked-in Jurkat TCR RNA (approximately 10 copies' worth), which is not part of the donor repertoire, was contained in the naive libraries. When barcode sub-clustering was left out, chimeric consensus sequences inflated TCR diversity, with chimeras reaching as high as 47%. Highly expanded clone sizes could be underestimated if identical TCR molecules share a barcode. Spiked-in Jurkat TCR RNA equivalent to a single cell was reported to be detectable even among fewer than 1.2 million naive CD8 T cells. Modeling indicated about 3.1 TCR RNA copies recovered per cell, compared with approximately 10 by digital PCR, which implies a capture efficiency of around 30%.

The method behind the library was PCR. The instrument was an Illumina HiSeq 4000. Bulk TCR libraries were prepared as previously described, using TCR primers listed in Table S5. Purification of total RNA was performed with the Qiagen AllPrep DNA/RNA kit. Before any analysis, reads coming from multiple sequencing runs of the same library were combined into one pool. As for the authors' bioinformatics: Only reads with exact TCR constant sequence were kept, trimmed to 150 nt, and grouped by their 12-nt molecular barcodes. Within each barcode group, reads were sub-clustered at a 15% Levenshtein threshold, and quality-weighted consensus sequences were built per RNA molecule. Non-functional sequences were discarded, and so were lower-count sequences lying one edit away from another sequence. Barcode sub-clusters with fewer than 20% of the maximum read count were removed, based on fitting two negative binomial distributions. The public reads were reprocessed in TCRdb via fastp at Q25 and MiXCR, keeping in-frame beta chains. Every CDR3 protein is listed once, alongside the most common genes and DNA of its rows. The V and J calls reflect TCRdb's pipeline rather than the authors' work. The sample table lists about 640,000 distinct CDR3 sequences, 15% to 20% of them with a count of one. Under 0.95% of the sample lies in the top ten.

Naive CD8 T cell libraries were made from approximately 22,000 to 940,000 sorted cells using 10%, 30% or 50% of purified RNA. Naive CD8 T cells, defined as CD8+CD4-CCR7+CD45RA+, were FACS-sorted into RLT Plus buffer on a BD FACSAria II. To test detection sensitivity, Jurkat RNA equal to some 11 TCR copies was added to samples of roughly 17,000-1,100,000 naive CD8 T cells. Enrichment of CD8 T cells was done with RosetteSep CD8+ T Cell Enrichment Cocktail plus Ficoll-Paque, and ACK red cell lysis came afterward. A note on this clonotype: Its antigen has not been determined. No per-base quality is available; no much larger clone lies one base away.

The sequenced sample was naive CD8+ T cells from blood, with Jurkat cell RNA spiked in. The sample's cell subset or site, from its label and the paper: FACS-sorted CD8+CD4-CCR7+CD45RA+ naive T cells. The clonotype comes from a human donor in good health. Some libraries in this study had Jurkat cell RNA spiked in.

The CDR3 is CASSYSKARLRINEKLFF. The DNA reads as follows: TGTGCCAGCAGTTACTCGAAAGCCAGACTAAGGATAAATGAAAAACTGTTTTTT. The sequence joins TRBV6-2 or TRBV6-3 to TRBJ1-4; the D gene assignment is ambiguous. Based on the germline V gene, the CDR1 and CDR2 sequences are MNHEY and SVGEGT. V is shortened by 0 bases, J by 5 bases, and the region joining them spans 19 bases. The CDR3, cysteine through phenylalanine, is 18 amino acids long. This entry keeps only the CDR3 DNA: 54 bases, framed from base 1.